What follows are 30 T cell receptor beta chains derived from one specimen sequenced in a study of T cells and copy number aberrations in small-cell lung cancer. Sequencing used immunoSEQ multiplex PCR; TCRdb keeps in-frame clones, though not all of them. The table shows about 2,600 clones, with around 86% occurring only once. The sequencing input was normal tissue next to the tumor. Receptors were obtained from a man aged 35 to 55 with small cell lung cancer.

A few counts support this clone. The chain joins TRBV27 to TRBJ2-2; TRBD1 matches at 10 bases. Germline V gene lookup returns CDR1 MNHEY and CDR2 SMNVEV (reference sequence). The CDR3 runs 17 residues. With V trimmed by 6 bases and J by 7 bases, 14 bases remained unmatched. This CDR3 reads CASSRGQGKGGGGELFF. Here the CDR3 DNA reads TGTGCCAGCAGCCGGGGACAGGGGAAAGGCGGTGGCGGGGAGCTGTTTTTT.

This chain uses TRBV27 with TRBJ2-4, with 8 positions matching TRBD2. The CDR3 loop spans 13 amino acids. J lost 9 bases, V lost 6 bases, and 7 bases had no gene match. Germline V lookup: CDR1 MNHEY, CDR2 SMNVEV (reference sequence). CDR3 region: CASSPGGSSIQYF. CDR3 coding DNA: TGTGCCAGCAGCCCGGGGGGGTCGAGCATTCAGTACTTC.

In this sample, this clone turned up a few times. V gene TRBV29-1 combines with J gene TRBJ2-2; TRBD2 matches at 13 bases. J was trimmed by 5 bases and V by 7 bases; bases with no gene match: 4. Looked up from germline, CDR1 is SQVTM and CDR2 is ANQGSEA. This CDR3 comprises 14 residues. The CDR3 reads CSATGLAGTGELFF. In nucleotides, the CDR3 is TGCAGCGCCACGGGACTAGCGGGAACCGGGGAGCTGTTTTTT.

The rearrangement links TRBV7-9 to TRBJ1-1; 11 bases match TRBD1. Per the germline V gene, CDR1 is SEHNR and CDR2 is FQNEAQ (reference sequence). V was pared by 4 bases and J by 6 bases, with 7 bases of the junction left unmatched. The CDR3 has 15 residues. The DNA of the CDR3 is TGTGCCAGCAGCTCCCGGGACAGGGGGTTGTCTGAAGCTTTCTTT. Protein sequence: CASSSRDRGLSEAFF. The variable domain in full, completed from reference TRBV7-9 and TRBJ1-1, reads DTGVSQNPRHKITKRGQNVTFRCDPISEHNRLYWYRQTLGQGPEFLTYFQNEAQLEKSRLLSDRFSAERPKGSFSTLEIQRTEQGDSAMYLCASSSRDRGLSEAFFGQGTRLTVV.

The V and J genes are TRBV9 and TRBJ1-4; D not resolved. This CDR3 spans 13 amino acids. Trimming shortened V by 3 bases and J by 7 bases, and 10 bases separated the two germline ends. Germline V gives CDR1 SGDLS, CDR2 YYNGEE. CDR3 sequence (DNA): TGTGCCAGCAGCGCCCCTCCCTTTGAAAAACTGTTTTTT. This gives the protein CASSAPPFEKLFF.

The chain recombines TRBV9 with TRBJ2-3, with 8 bases lining up with TRBD1. CDR1 is SGDLS and CDR2 is YYNGEE in the germline V gene. This CDR3 has 15 amino acids. V was clipped by 4 bases and J by 3 bases; unmatched bases: 7. The CDR3 nucleotides are TGTGCCAGCAGCCACCGGGACAGGAAAACAGATACGCAGTATTTT. The encoded protein is CASSHRDRKTDTQYF. Together with reference TRBV9 and TRBJ2-3, the CDR3 gives the full variable domain: DSGVTQTPKHLITATGQRVTLRCSPRSGDLSVYWYQQSLDQGLQFLIQYYNGEERAKGNILERFSAQQFPDLHSELNLSSLELGDSALYFCASSHRDRKTDTQYFGPGTRLTVL.

This chain joins TRBV4-1 and TRBJ1-1, with unresolved D. The CDR3 sequence is 12 residues long. Deletions cut 1 base from V and 3 bases from J, with 3 bases between. The germline CDR1 and CDR2 sequences are MGHRA and YSYEKL. CDR3 bases: TGCGCCAGCAGCCAAGTTGACACTGAAGCTTTCTTT. Translation gives CASSQVDTEAFF.

This clone was found once. The chain recombines TRBV29-1 with TRBJ2-5, with D maybe TRBD2 (7 bases). Germline V gene data show CDR1 as SQVTM and CDR2 as ANQGSEA. This CDR3 region has 16 residues. Between the trimmed V and J ends, which lost 0 bases and 9 bases, there was a span of 23 bases. CDR3 sequence reads: CSVEDQRGAIKRAQYF. The CDR3 DNA sequence: TGCAGCGTTGAAGATCAACGGGGGGCCATAAAGAGGGCCCAGTACTTC.

This chain joins TRBV12-5 and TRBJ2-5; D perhaps matches TRBD1 (7 bases). V lost 1 base, J lost 4 bases, and 16 bases lay in between. CDR1 and CDR2 (germline): LGHNT, FRNRAP. The CDR3 runs 16 residues. CDR3 bases: TGTGCTAGTGGTTTGGCTGTGGGGGGACAGCCAGAGACCCAGTACTTC. It yields the protein CASGLAVGGQPETQYF.

The V and J genes are TRBV11-1 and TRBJ2-7; D is unclear. Trimming removed 5 bases from V and 2 bases from J, with 10 bases in between. From germline, CDR1 is SGHAT and CDR2 FQDESV (reference sequence). The CDR3 extends over 13 amino acids. CDR3: CASSPDSAYEQYF. The CDR3 DNA follows: TGTGCCAGCAGCCCAGACTCGGCCTACGAGCAGTACTTC.

This chain uses TRBV6-5 with TRBJ1-2, with a possible D match to TRBD1 (5 bases). Germline-derived CDR1 and CDR2 are MNHEY and SVGAGI. The CDR3 has 15 residues. V lost 5 bases to trimming and J lost 0 bases, with 13 bases between them. The CDR3 nucleotides are TGTGCCAGCAGTCCAGGTGAGGGGCCTAACTATGGCTACACCTTC. It yields the protein CASSPGEGPNYGYTF.

The chain links TRBV4-2 to TRBJ2-5; tentatively, D is TRBD1 (6 bases). The CDR3 covers 14 residues. Trimming removed 0 bases from V and 5 bases from J, with 10 bases in between. Germline V gene sequence: CDR1 LGHNA, CDR2 YNFKEQ. The CDR3 sequence: CASSQELTGETQYF. The CDR3 DNA reads TGTGCCAGCAGCCAAGAACTAACAGGGGAGACCCAGTACTTC.

This chain connects TRBV5-6 to TRBJ2-3, with D unresolved. This CDR3 contains 15 residues. Looked up from germline, CDR1 is SGHDT and CDR2 is YYEEEE. The germline V and J ends were trimmed by 3 bases and 6 bases, with 17 bases remaining between them. The CDR3 DNA follows: TGTGCCAGCAGCTCCGAAGTTAATCCAACCGATACGCAGTATTTT. Amino acid sequence: CASSSEVNPTDTQYF.

The rearrangement links TRBV14 to TRBJ2-1; D uncertain. The V and J ends lost 0 bases and 9 bases respectively, with 9 bases between them. This CDR3 region has 13 residues. Germline V gene sequence: CDR1 SGHDN, CDR2 FVKESK. CDR3 sequence reads: CASSQEYASEQFF. The CDR3 DNA sequence: TGTGCCAGCAGCCAAGAATATGCCTCTGAGCAGTTCTTC.

The DNA for the CDR3 is TGTGCCAGTAGTATTATGATCGCCGGGCAGCCCCAGCATTTT. Encoded protein: CASSIMIAGQPQHF. V gene TRBV19 combines with J gene TRBJ1-5; D ambiguous. V shed 3 bases and J shed 7 bases, with 13 bases lying between them. In germline, CDR1 is LNHDA, CDR2 SQIVND (reference sequence). CDR3 length equals 14 residues.

J is TRBJ1-4 and V is TRBV6-5, with TRBD1 matching 10 bases. The CDR3 covers 14 residues. The V segment lost 5 bases and the J segment 7 bases; nucleotides outside the gene matches: 4. In germline, CDR1 is MNHEY, CDR2 SVGAGI. CDR3 in DNA: TGTGCCAGCAGTAAAGACAGGGGGCTTGAAAAACTGTTTTTT. Translation: CASSKDRGLEKLFF.

V usage is TRBV7-3 and J usage is TRBJ2-2, with D hard to call. The CDR3 contains 14 residues. The germline V gene has CDR1 SGHTA and CDR2 FQGTGA. Deletions cut 2 bases from V and 2 bases from J, with 6 bases between. In nucleotides, the CDR3 is TGTGCCAGCAGCTTACGAGGAAACACCGGGGAGCTGTTTTTT. Its protein is CASSLRGNTGELFF.

CDR3 sequence reads: CASSRAGDNSPLHF. Here the CDR3 DNA reads TGTGCCAGCAGTCGGGCAGGGGATAATTCACCCCTCCACTTT. This chain connects TRBV7-2 to TRBJ1-6; TRBD1 is a possible D gene (6 bases). The V gene's germline CDR1 is SGHTA and CDR2 FQGNSA. The V end lost 6 bases, the J end lost 5 bases, and 11 bases lay between the germline ends. This CDR3 contains 14 residues.

This chain uses TRBV11-1 with TRBJ2-1; TRBD2 matches 7 bases. CDR1 and CDR2 (germline): SGHAT, FQDESV (reference sequence). This CDR3 has 15 residues. J gave up 6 bases and V 3 bases, and 8 bases lay outside the gene matches. As DNA, the CDR3 is TGTGCCAGCAGCTTCCGGGACTACTTCCTCAATGAGCAGTTCTTC. Translation: CASSFRDYFLNEQFF.

In this sample, this clone turned up a few times. The chain links TRBV5-1 to TRBJ1-1; no firm D call. The V and J ends lost 0 bases and 0 bases respectively, with 9 bases between them. The CDR3 is 15 amino acids. Germline V gene lookup returns CDR1 SGHRS and CDR2 YFSETQ. CDR3 nucleotide sequence: TGCGCCAGCAGCTTGGCCGGGCAGTTGAACACTGAAGCTTTCTTT. It specifies CASSLAGQLNTEAFF.

This clone has more than one count but fewer than ten. The V gene is TRBV18, the J gene TRBJ1-1; D might be TRBD1 (5 bases). The CDR3 covers 16 residues. V dropped 3 bases and J dropped 3 bases, with 17 bases sitting between them. CDR1 is KGHSH, CDR2 LQKENI, per germline. CDR3 sequence (DNA): TGTGCCAGCTCACCCTTTCAGGGAAGTCGGGACACTGAAGCTTTCTTT. As protein: CASSPFQGSRDTEAFF. The variable domain in full, with the rest retrieved from reference TRBV18 and TRBJ1-1, is NAGVMQNPRHLVRRRGQEARLRCSPMKGHSHVYWYRQLPEEGLKFMVYLQKENIIDESGMPKERFSAEFPKEGPSILRIQQVVRGDSAAYFCASSPFQGSRDTEAFFGQGTRLTVV.

CDR3 nucleotide sequence: TGTGCCAGCAGTAGACAGGTGAACACTGAAGCTTTCTTT. Amino acids: CASSRQVNTEAFF. The chain couples TRBV6-5 to TRBJ1-1; a possible D gene is TRBD1 (6 bases). Germline CDR1 reads MNHEY; CDR2 reads SVGAGI. Between the trimmed V and J ends, which lost 5 bases and 0 bases, there was a span of 7 bases. CDR3 length: 13 residues.

CDR3 sequence (DNA): TGCGCCAGCAGCTTGAGGCTGACAGGGATGGGTGGCTACACCTTC. The encoded protein is CASSLRLTGMGGYTF. The V call is TRBV5-1, the J call TRBJ1-2, with TRBD1 matching over 7 bases. The J segment lost 7 bases and the V segment lost 1 base, leaving 10 bases of the junction unmatched. Germline V gene data show CDR1 as SGHRS and CDR2 as YFSETQ. The CDR3 is 15 residues long. Combining the CDR3 with reference TRBV5-1 and TRBJ1-2 gives the whole variable domain KAGVTQTPRYLIKTRGQQVTLSCSPISGHRSVSWYQQTPGQGLQFLFEYFSETQRNKGNFPGRFSGRQFSNSRSEMNVSTLELGDSALYLCASSLRLTGMGGYTFGSGTRLTVV.

CDR3 sequence: CASSYLETQYF. In nucleotides, the CDR3 is TGTGCCAGCAGCTACCTGGAGACCCAGTACTTC. The chain has TRBV6-6 and TRBJ2-5, with D unclear. Per the germline V gene, CDR1 is MNHNY and CDR2 is SVGAGI (reference sequence). Trimming left V 6 bases short and J 5 bases short, with 7 bases between. The CDR3 length is 11 residues.

The V and J genes are TRBV29-1 and TRBJ2-5; tentatively, D is TRBD2 (6 bases). Germline CDR1 reads SQVTM; CDR2 reads ANQGSEA. V gave up 6 bases and J gave up 3 bases, with 17 bases separating them. The CDR3 totals 14 residues. CDR3 DNA: TGCAGCGTGGACGAAGGGCGCGGGGAAGAGACCCAGTACTTC. Its protein product is CSVDEGRGEETQYF.

This clone showed up just a few times. This CDR3 reads CASSIPPGGTEAFF. DNA of the CDR3: TGTGCCAGCAGCATACCCCCGGGGGGGACTGAAGCTTTCTTT. The chain is built from TRBV11-3 and TRBJ1-1; D might be TRBD1 (5 bases). The germline gives CDR1 SGHNT, CDR2 YENEEA. The CDR3 runs 14 residues. V shed 5 bases and J shed 5 bases, with 15 bases lying between them.

J is TRBJ2-1 and V is TRBV6-1; 15 positions agree with TRBD2. Germline CDR1 and CDR2: MNHNS and SASEGT. The CDR3 runs to 14 residues. The ends lost 4 bases at V and 10 bases at J; junction bases unmatched: 2. The CDR3 DNA reads as TGTGCCAGCAGTGGGACTAGCGGGAGGGACGAGCAGTTCTTC. Amino acid sequence: CASSGTSGRDEQFF.

This clone has more than one count but fewer than ten. The chain couples TRBV6-5 to TRBJ1-1, with D tentatively TRBD1 (6 bases). V was clipped by 5 bases and J by 4 bases, with 11 bases between them. Germline V lookup: CDR1 MNHEY, CDR2 SVGAGI. The CDR3 has 13 amino acids. The chain's CDR3 is CASSPRTVTEAFF. CDR3 sequence (DNA): TGTGCCAGCAGTCCCCGGACAGTCACTGAAGCTTTCTTT.

The chain carries TRBV7-9 and TRBJ1-3; D ambiguous. In germline, CDR1 is SEHNR, CDR2 FQNEAQ (reference sequence). The CDR3 extends over 16 amino acids. Trimming shortened V by 2 bases and J by 0 bases, and 11 bases separated the two germline ends. This CDR3 is CASSLSGTRSGNTIYF. The CDR3 DNA follows: TGTGCCAGCAGCTTATCGGGCACCCGCTCTGGAAACACCATATATTTT.

This sequence joins TRBV19 and TRBJ2-1; tentatively, D is TRBD1 or TRBD2 (5 bases each). The CDR3 loop spans 13 amino acids. In germline, CDR1 is LNHDA, CDR2 SQIVND (reference sequence). The germline V and J ends were trimmed by 11 bases and 7 bases, with 18 bases remaining between them. CDR3 nucleotides: TGTGCCGTTGCCTTAAGGGACGTGAATGAGCAGTTCTTC. This translates into CAVALRDVNEQFF.